This T cell receptor beta chain appears in the sequencing data of a study of blood T cell repertoires in COVID-19. Overall study context: Samples representing acute and convalescent COVID-19 were sourced from the United States, Italy and Spain.

Per the original methods: Nucleated cell number was recorded as an estimate derived from reference gene primer amplification. Only in-frame clones appear in the TCRdb table, and some are missing; sequencing was by immunoSEQ multiplex PCR. That table supplies the V and J calls and clone size; D and trimming were determined from the DNA. The sample carries 130,000 to 150,000 clones, around 84% recorded once. This receptor was obtained from a human donor in a cohort sampled during active COVID-19. Sequences were obtained from peripheral blood.

CDR3 sequence: CASSLSAQQNTEAFF. CDR3 DNA sequence: TGTGCCAGCAGCTTAAGCGCACAGCAGAACACTGAAGCTTTCTTT. The rearrangement joins TRBV7-3 to TRBJ1-1; D gene ambiguous. There are 15 residues in the CDR3. In germline, CDR1 is SGHTA, CDR2 FQGTGA. The V end was cut by 1 base, the J end by 1 base, with 10 bases between.